This T cell receptor (beta chain) was captured in a study of OX40 agonist ivuxolimab in advanced cancers. In the study overall: Patients were treated with intravenous ivuxolimab, dosed at 0.01 to 10 mg/kg and infused every 2 weeks.

With 5 bases removed from V and 8 bases from J, the gap between germline ends came to 12 bases. CDR1 and CDR2 from the germline V gene are MNHEY and SVGAGI. The CDR3 runs to 12 residues. This clone was observed once. The target antigen is unknown. Some clones are missing from TCRdb's copy, which holds only in-frame ones; the method was immunoSEQ multiplex PCR. This repertoire shows some 44,000 clones, around 86% found once; its top ten account for approximately 0.37%. Overall study results and limits: Relative to CD4+ cells, CD8+ T cells on average had more expanded clones. Among the least clonally expanded were partial responders at 0.1-3.0 mg/kg. Doses of 0.1 to 3.0 mg/kg were accompanied by clonal expansion of CD4+ and CD8+ blood T cells by week 6.

This rearrangement joins TRBV6-5 to TRBJ1-1; the D gene is possibly TRBD1 (6 bases). Material: CD4+ or CD8+ T cells sorted from blood, obtained in a trial of the OX40 agonist ivuxolimab. The receptor's source is an adult with an advanced solid tumor such as melanoma, head and neck, liver or kidney cancer. The CDR3 sequence is CASSRYQGEAFF. DNA of the CDR3: TGTGCCAGCAGTAGATACCAGGGGGAAGCTTTCTTT.